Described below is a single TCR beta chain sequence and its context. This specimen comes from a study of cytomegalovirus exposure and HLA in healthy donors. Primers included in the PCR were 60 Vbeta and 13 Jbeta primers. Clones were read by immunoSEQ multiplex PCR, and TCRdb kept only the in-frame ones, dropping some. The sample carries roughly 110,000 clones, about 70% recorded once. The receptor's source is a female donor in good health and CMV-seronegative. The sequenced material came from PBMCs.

The CDR3 DNA follows: TGCGCCAGCAGTGAGCGGTACGAGCAGTACTTC. Its protein is CASSERYEQYF. This chain uses TRBV10-2 with TRBJ2-7; D not certain. V was pared by 2 bases and J by 4 bases, with 3 bases between. The CDR3 is 11 amino acids. CDR1 is WSHSY, CDR2 SAAADI, per germline.